What follows is one TCR beta chain and its context. What it binds is not known. Primers included in the PCR were 60 Vbeta and 13 Jbeta primers. Data came from immunoSEQ multiplex PCR; TCRdb stores just in-frame clones and leaves some out. Of roughly 200,000 clones in the sample, more than 75% were seen once. The sample belongs to a study of cytomegalovirus exposure and HLA in healthy donors. Study as a whole: An analysis done earlier identified roughly 120 million unique TCR beta sequences from about 180 million T cells. Whole-study findings and limits: Clonal expansion was found to be greater in HLA-associated TCR beta chains than in equally common others in a later analysis. Among CMV-associated TCR beta chains, most appeared HLA-restricted in a later analysis.

This cohort consisted of healthy bone marrow donors. The germline V gene has CDR1 LNHNV and CDR2 YYDKDF (reference sequence). V dropped 0 bases and J dropped 7 bases, with 10 bases sitting between them. The CDR3 totals 13 residues. The rearrangement uses TRBV15 and TRBJ2-7; a weak D match, TRBD1 (6 bases). This TCR was recovered from a woman between 40 and 50 years old in good health and CMV-seronegative. The source material was PBMCs. CDR3: CATSRDPTGEQYF. The CDR3 bases are TGTGCCACCAGCAGAGATCCGACAGGAGAGCAGTACTTC.